This is a list of T cell receptor beta chains from one sample in a study of shared clonotypes between healthy human individuals. Produced via immunoSEQ multiplex PCR; TCRdb's table is partial and in-frame only. The sample lists fewer than 1.4 million clones, about four fifths occurring once. The sample comprised memory CD4+ T cells from PBMCs. These receptors originate from a man between 18 and 29 years old in good health. Some clones in this sample may be carry-over from other donors' samples. CDR3s include the opening cysteine and the closing phenylalanine or tryptophan. The D gene is left open where the match is weak. Only some rows state a clone size, as once, few, many or a class for expanded clones.

CDR3: CASSFGGRLEAFF
DNA: TGTGCCAGCAGCTTCGGGGGTCGACTTGAAGCTTTCTTT
size: once
V: TRBV7-2
D: NA
J: TRBJ1-1

CDR3: CASSGGTGRSGANVLTF
DNA: TGTGCCAGCAGTGGGGGGACAGGACGCTCTGGGGCCAACGTCCTGACTTTC
size: few
V: TRBV6-1
D: TRBD1
J: TRBJ2-6

CDR3: CASSLLGQGQSGYTF
DNA: TGTGCCAGCAGTTTATTGGGACAGGGGCAGTCGGGCTACACCTTC
size: NA
V: TRBV28
D: TRBD1
J: TRBJ1-2

CDR3: CASSLYGAGAYYNEQFF
DNA: TGTGCCAGCAGCTTGTACGGAGCGGGAGCTTATTACAATGAGCAGTTCTTC
size: once
V: TRBV5-6
D: TRBD2
J: TRBJ2-1

CDR3: CASRGGTAQGYGYTF
DNA: TGTGCCAGCAGGGGGGGGACGGCTCAAGGGTATGGCTACACCTTC
size: NA
V: TRBV6-1
D: NA
J: TRBJ1-2

CDR3: CASSRGTSGAYEQYF
DNA: TGCGCCAGCAGCCGCGGGACTAGCGGGGCCTACGAGCAGTACTTC
size: NA
V: TRBV4-1
D: TRBD2
J: TRBJ2-7

CDR3: CASTPSGYSEKLFF
DNA: TGTGCCAGCACCCCGTCAGGGTATAGTGAAAAACTGTTTTTT
size: NA
V: TRBV25-1
D: NA
J: TRBJ1-4

CDR3: CASSDGTGGLPEQFF
DNA: TGCGCCAGCAGCGACGGGACAGGGGGACTTCCGGAGCAGTTCTTC
size: NA
V: TRBV5-1
D: TRBD1
J: TRBJ2-1

CDR3: CASSKDFAGLAGRSSYEQYF
DNA: TGTGCCAGCAGCAAAGATTTTGCGGGACTAGCGGGTAGGAGCTCCTACGAGCAGTACTTC
size: NA
V: TRBV21-1
D: NA
J: TRBJ2-7

CDR3: CASSQDGTSGTYNEQFF
DNA: TGCGCCAGCAGCCAAGATGGCACTAGCGGGACTTACAATGAGCAGTTCTTC
size: NA
V: TRBV4-1
D: TRBD2
J: TRBJ2-1

CDR3: CASSFGSGSSYEQYF
DNA: TGCGCCAGCAGCTTCGGTAGCGGGAGCTCCTACGAGCAGTACTTC
size: NA
V: TRBV5-1
D: TRBD2
J: TRBJ2-7

CDR3: CSVERSSYNEQFF
DNA: TGCAGCGTTGAGCGGAGCTCCTACAATGAGCAGTTCTTC
size: NA
V: TRBV29-1
D: NA
J: TRBJ2-1

CDR3: CATSRVSGTRRNEQFF
DNA: TGTGCCACCAGCAGAGTTTCAGGGACAAGGCGCAATGAGCAGTTCTTC
size: NA
V: TRBV15
D: NA
J: TRBJ2-1

CDR3: CASTGRVPDTEAFF
DNA: TGTGCCAGCACGGGAAGGGTCCCCGACACTGAAGCTTTCTTT
size: NA
V: TRBV6-5
D: NA
J: TRBJ1-1

CDR3: CASSSSGIGTQYF
DNA: TGTGCCAGCAGTTCTAGCGGAATTGGTACGCAGTATTTT
size: NA
V: TRBV27
D: TRBD2
J: TRBJ2-3

CDR3: CASSLEPVTGELFF
DNA: TGTGCCAGCAGCTTAGAGCCGGTTACCGGGGAGCTGTTTTTT
size: NA
V: TRBV11-3
D: NA
J: TRBJ2-2

CDR3: CASGKLGLYSEQFF
DNA: TGTGCCAGCGGGAAGCTCGGGTTATACAGTGAGCAGTTCTTC
size: NA
V: TRBV6-5
D: NA
J: TRBJ2-1

CDR3: CASSYWGTGANYGYTF
DNA: TGTGCCAGCAGCTACTGGGGGACAGGAGCTAACTATGGCTACACCTTC
size: many
V: TRBV13
D: TRBD1
J: TRBJ1-2

CDR3: CASSLRGRKVTDTQYF
DNA: TGTGCCAGCAGCTTAAGGGGCCGAAAGGTGACAGATACGCAGTATTTT
size: NA
V: TRBV7-2
D: NA
J: TRBJ2-3

CDR3: CASSVSDTQYF
DNA: TGTGCCAGCAGTGTCTCCGATACGCAGTATTTT
size: NA
V: TRBV2
D: NA
J: TRBJ2-3

CDR3: CASSRPGANVLTF
DNA: TGTGCCAGCAGCCGTCCTGGGGCCAACGTCCTGACTTTC
size: few
V: TRBV28
D: NA
J: TRBJ2-6

CDR3: CASSYSGQGEHEQYF
DNA: TGTGCCAGCAGTTACTCCGGACAGGGTGAGCACGAGCAGTACTTC
size: NA
V: TRBV6-5
D: TRBD1
J: TRBJ2-7

CDR3: CASSGAGSTDTQYF
DNA: TGCGCCAGCAGTGGGGCAGGGAGCACAGATACGCAGTATTTT
size: NA
V: TRBV5-1
D: NA
J: TRBJ2-3

CDR3: CASSPSTTRGIYNEQFF
DNA: TGTGCCAGCAGCCCCTCGACGACTAGAGGAATATACAATGAGCAGTTCTTC
size: NA
V: TRBV9
D: NA
J: TRBJ2-1

CDR3: CARTQTGIGQPQHF
DNA: TGTGCCAGGACCCAGACAGGGATCGGACAGCCCCAGCATTTT
size: NA
V: TRBV5-3
D: TRBD1
J: TRBJ1-5

CDR3: CASSSNRLEAFF
DNA: TGTGCCAGCAGCTCGAACAGGCTTGAAGCTTTCTTT
size: NA
V: TRBV7-2
D: NA
J: TRBJ1-1

CDR3: CASSLEGGQGLVGEAFF
DNA: TGCGCCAGCAGCTTGGAGGGTGGACAGGGGCTCGTGGGTGAAGCTTTCTTT
size: NA
V: TRBV5-1
D: TRBD1
J: TRBJ1-1

CDR3: CASSQLRRTGLNTEAFF
DNA: TGTGCCAGCTCACAACTACGAAGGACAGGGTTGAACACTGAAGCTTTCTTT
size: NA
V: TRBV18
D: TRBD1
J: TRBJ1-1

CDR3: CASSSRASGTNTGELFF
DNA: TGTGCCAGCAGCTCCAGGGCTAGCGGAACGAACACCGGGGAGCTGTTTTTT
size: NA
V: TRBV11-3
D: TRBD2
J: TRBJ2-2

CDR3: CAISPAPTQPQHF
DNA: TGTGCCATCAGTCCCGCTCCAACTCAGCCCCAGCATTTT
size: NA
V: TRBV10-3
D: NA
J: TRBJ1-5

CDR3: CASSQGQGLNSPLHF
DNA: TGTGCCAGCAGCCAGGGACAGGGGTTAAATTCACCCCTCCACTTT
size: NA
V: TRBV14
D: TRBD1
J: TRBJ1-6

CDR3: CASSYGQGDQPQHF
DNA: TGTGCCAGCAGTTACGGTCAGGGAGATCAGCCCCAGCATTTT
size: NA
V: TRBV6-6
D: NA
J: TRBJ1-5

CDR3: CASSLGRGEQFF
DNA: TGTGCCAGCAGCTTAGGTAGAGGTGAGCAGTTCTTC
size: NA
V: TRBV11-3
D: NA
J: TRBJ2-1

CDR3: CASSPPNEDEQFF
DNA: TGTGCCAGCTCACCACCGAATGAGGATGAGCAGTTCTTC
size: few
V: TRBV18
D: NA
J: TRBJ2-1

CDR3: CAFTSGRGTGELFF
DNA: TGTGCCTTTACTAGCGGGAGGGGTACCGGGGAGCTGTTTTTT
size: NA
V: TRBV30
D: TRBD2
J: TRBJ2-2

CDR3: CAISGTRADYEQYF
DNA: TGTGCCATCAGCGGAACCCGGGCAGACTACGAGCAGTACTTC
size: NA
V: TRBV10-3
D: NA
J: TRBJ2-7

CDR3: CASSLVGQGLGEAFF
DNA: TGTGCCAGCAGCTTAGTCGGACAGGGTTTGGGTGAAGCTTTCTTT
size: NA
V: TRBV7-3
D: TRBD1
J: TRBJ1-1

CDR3: CASSIQGGAYEQYF
DNA: TGTGCCAGCAGCATACAAGGGGGGGCCTACGAGCAGTACTTC
size: NA
V: TRBV5-8
D: NA
J: TRBJ2-7

CDR3: CASSPQAPQQEAFF
DNA: TGCGCCAGCAGCCCGCAGGCACCTCAACAGGAAGCTTTCTTT
size: NA
V: TRBV5-1
D: NA
J: TRBJ1-1

CDR3: CASSQAGPFGAQYF
DNA: TGTGCCAGCAGCCAGGCAGGACCCTTCGGGGCCCAGTACTTC
size: NA
V: TRBV6-1
D: NA
J: TRBJ2-5